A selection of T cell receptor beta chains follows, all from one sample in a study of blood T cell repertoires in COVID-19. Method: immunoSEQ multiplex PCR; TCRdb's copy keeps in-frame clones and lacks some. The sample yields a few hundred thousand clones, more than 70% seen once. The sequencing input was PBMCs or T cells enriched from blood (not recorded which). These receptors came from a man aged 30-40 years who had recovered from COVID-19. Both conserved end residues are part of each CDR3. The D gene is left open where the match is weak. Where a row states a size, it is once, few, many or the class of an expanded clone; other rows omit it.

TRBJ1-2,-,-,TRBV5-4,TGTGCCAGCAGCTCGATTGAGGTGAGCTATGGCTACACCTTC,CASSSIEVSYGYTF
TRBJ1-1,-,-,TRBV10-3,TGTGCCACTTCCAGATTTAACACTGAAGCTTTCTTT,CATSRFNTEAFF
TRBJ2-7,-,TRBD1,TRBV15,TGTGCCGCTGCTCCGGGACAGGGTTTTTACGAGCAGTACTTC,CAAAPGQGFYEQYF
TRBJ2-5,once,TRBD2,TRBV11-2,TGTGCCAGCAGCTTAGTAGTCGGGACTAGCCAAGAGACCCAGTACTTC,CASSLVVGTSQETQYF
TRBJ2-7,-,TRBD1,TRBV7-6,TGTGCCAGCAGCGCCACGACAGGGGTGGCCTACGAGCAGTACTTC,CASSATTGVAYEQYF
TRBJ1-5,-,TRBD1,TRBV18,TGTGCCAGCTCCCCTCGGTTGACAGGGAACAATCAGCCCCAGCATTTT,CASSPRLTGNNQPQHF
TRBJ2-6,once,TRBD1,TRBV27,TGTGCCAGCAGTCAACGGACAGGCTCCCTACGCTCTGGGGCCAACGTCCTGACTTTC,CASSQRTGSLRSGANVLTF
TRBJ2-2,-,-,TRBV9,TGTGCCAGCAGCCCCACAGGGTGGCTAACGAACACCGGGGAGCTGTTTTTT,CASSPTGWLTNTGELFF
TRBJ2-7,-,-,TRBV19,TGTGCCAGTAGTCTCAGAAACAGTCGCTACGAGCAGTACTTC,CASSLRNSRYEQYF
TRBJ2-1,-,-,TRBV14,TGTGCCAGCAGCCAAGGGTCAAGCGTCCTTTCTCAGTTCTTC,CASSQGSSVLSQFF
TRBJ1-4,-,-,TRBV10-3,TGTGCCATCAGTGACGGGGTTAATGAAAAACTGTTTTTT,CAISDGVNEKLFF
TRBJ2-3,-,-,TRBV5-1,TGCGCCAGCAGCGGAAATACAGGGCCCACAGATACGCAGTATTTT,CASSGNTGPTDTQYF
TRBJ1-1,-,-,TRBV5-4,TGTGCCAGCAGCTTGGCCGAGGAGAGACGCACTGAAGCTTTCTTT,CASSLAEERRTEAFF
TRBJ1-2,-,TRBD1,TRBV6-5,TGTGCCAGCAGTTCGGACAGGGTGGGAGGCTACACCTTC,CASSSDRVGGYTF
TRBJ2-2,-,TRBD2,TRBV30,TGTGCCTGGCGGGGGGGCCCGGGCACCGGGGAGCTGTTTTTT,CAWRGGPGTGELFF
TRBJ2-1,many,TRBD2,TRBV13,TGTGCCAGCAGCTTAGTGGTGGGACTAGGTTCTTACAATGAGCAGTTCTTC,CASSLVVGLGSYNEQFF
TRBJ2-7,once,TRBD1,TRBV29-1,TGCAGCGTAAGACAGGGCTCCTACGAGCAGTACTTC,CSVRQGSYEQYF
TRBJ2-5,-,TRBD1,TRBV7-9,TGTGCCAGCAGCCCCCGGGACAGGGGACAAGAGACCCAGTACTTC,CASSPRDRGQETQYF
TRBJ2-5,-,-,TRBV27,TGTGCCAGCAGTCGGGACTTCCAAGAGACCCAGTACTTC,CASSRDFQETQYF
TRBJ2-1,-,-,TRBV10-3,TGTGCCATCAGTATAGGGGAAGATGAGCAGTTCTTC,CAISIGEDEQFF
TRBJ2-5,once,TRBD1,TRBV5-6,TGTGCCAGCAGAGGACAGGGGAATTTAGAGACCCAGTACTTC,CASRGQGNLETQYF
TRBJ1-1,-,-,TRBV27,TGTGCCAGCAGTTTCATCGGGGGTGAAACTGAAGCTTTCTTT,CASSFIGGETEAFF
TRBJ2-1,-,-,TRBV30,TGTGCCTGGAGTGCCCTAGACAGGCAGATGAATGAGCAGTTCTTC,CAWSALDRQMNEQFF
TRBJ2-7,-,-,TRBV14,TGTGCCAGCAGTCCGGGGTACGAGCAGTACTTC,CASSPGYEQYF
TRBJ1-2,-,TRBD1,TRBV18,TGTGCCAGCTCCCAGGGGGCGTCCGGCTACACCTTC,CASSQGASGYTF
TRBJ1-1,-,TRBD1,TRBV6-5,TGTGCCAGCAGCCGGACAGGGGGTGGCGATTCTTTCTTT,CASSRTGGGDSFF
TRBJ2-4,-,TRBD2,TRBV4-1,TGCGCCAGCAGCCGGGAGACTAGCGGGGGCATTCAGTACTTC,CASSRETSGGIQYF
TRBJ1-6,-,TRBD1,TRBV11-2,TGTGCCAGCAGCACGTACAGGGGACCTCAGAATAATTCACCCCTCCACTTT,CASSTYRGPQNNSPLHF
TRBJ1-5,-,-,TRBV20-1,TGCAGTGCTAGTCGAGGTACTCAGCCCCAGCATTTT,CSASRGTQPQHF
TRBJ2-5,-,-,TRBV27,TGTGCCAGCAGCCGAGGATGGGGGCTGGAGACCCAGTACTTC,CASSRGWGLETQYF
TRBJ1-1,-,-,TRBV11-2,TGTGCCAGCAGCCCCTTTACATTCCTCGGTGGGGGCCGAATCACTGAAGCTTTCTTT,CASSPFTFLGGGRITEAFF
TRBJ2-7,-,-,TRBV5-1,TGCGCCAGCAGCAATAACAGGCTGCCCTACGAGCAGTACTTC,CASSNNRLPYEQYF
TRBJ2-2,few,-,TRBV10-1,TGCGCCAGCAGTGAAAATATAGACGGGGAGCTGTTTTTT,CASSENIDGELFF
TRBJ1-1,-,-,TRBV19,TGTGCCAGTACCCTGACTAGGAACACTGAAGCTTTCTTT,CASTLTRNTEAFF
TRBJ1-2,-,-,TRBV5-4,TGTGCCAGCAGTCACAGGGTCTTGGGCTATGGCTACACCTTC,CASSHRVLGYGYTF
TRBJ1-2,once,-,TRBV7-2,TGTGCCAGCAGCCCCGGGACTGATTCCACTTCCTATGGCTACACCTTC,CASSPGTDSTSYGYTF
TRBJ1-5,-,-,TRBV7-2,TGTGCCAGCAGCTTAGAGAGCCGTAGCAATCAGCCCCAGCATTTT,CASSLESRSNQPQHF
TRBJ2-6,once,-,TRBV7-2,TGTGCCAGCAGCTTACGGATCGGCGTTAGCGGGGCCAACGTCCTGACTTTC,CASSLRIGVSGANVLTF
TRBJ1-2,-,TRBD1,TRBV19,TGTGCCAGTACCTCCGGGACAGGACTCCTGAGTGGCTACACCTTC,CASTSGTGLLSGYTF
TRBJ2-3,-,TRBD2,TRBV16,TGTGCCAGCAGCCAATGGCCAGCGGGGGTCGCAGATACGCAGTATTTT,CASSQWPAGVADTQYF
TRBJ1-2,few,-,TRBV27,TGTGCCAGCAGCCAGCAGGGGTCGGTTCGTAATGGCTACACCTTC,CASSQQGSVRNGYTF
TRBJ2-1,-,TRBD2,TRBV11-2,TGTGCCAGCAGCCCAAACAGCGGGGGATTGAATGAGCAGTTCTTC,CASSPNSGGLNEQFF
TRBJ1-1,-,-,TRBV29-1,TGCAGCGTTGCACAGAGTCCAAACACTGAAGCTTTCTTT,CSVAQSPNTEAFF
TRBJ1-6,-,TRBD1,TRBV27,TGTGCCAGCAGCCCTTTCCCAATCCGTGGGACAGGGCAATCACCCCTCCACTTT,CASSPFPIRGTGQSPLHF
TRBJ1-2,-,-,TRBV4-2,TGTGCCAGCAGCCAGTTTCAGGGTGAATATGGCTACACCTTC,CASSQFQGEYGYTF
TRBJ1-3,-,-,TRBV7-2,TGTGCCAGCAGCTTAGCACTTGGGGCTGGGGGAAACACCATATATTTT,CASSLALGAGGNTIYF
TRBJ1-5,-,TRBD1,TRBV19,TGTGCCAGTCTCCGGACAGGGGAAGGTAGCAATCAGCCCCAGCATTTT,CASLRTGEGSNQPQHF
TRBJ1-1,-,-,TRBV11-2,TGTGCCAGCAGCTTACAACAGGGCAACACTGAAGCTTTCTTT,CASSLQQGNTEAFF
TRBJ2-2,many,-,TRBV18,TGTGCCAGCTCACCTCAGGATCTCACCGGGGAGCTGTTTTTT,CASSPQDLTGELFF